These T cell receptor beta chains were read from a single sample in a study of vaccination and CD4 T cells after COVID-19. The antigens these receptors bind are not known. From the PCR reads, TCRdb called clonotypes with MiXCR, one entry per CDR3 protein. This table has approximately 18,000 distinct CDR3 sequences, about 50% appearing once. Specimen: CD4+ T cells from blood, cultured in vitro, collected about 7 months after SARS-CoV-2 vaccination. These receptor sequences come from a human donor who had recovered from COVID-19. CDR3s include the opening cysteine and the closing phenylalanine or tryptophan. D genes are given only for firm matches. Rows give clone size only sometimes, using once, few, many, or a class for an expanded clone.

CDR3 DNA: TGTGCCAGCGGAAGCGGGGGGGCAGATACGCAGTATTTT; CDR3 protein: CASGSGGADTQYF; clone size: NA; D gene: TRBD2; V gene: TRBV2; J gene: TRBJ2-3
CDR3 DNA: TGTGCCAGCAGTGAATACGGGGATGGCTACACCTTC; CDR3 protein: CASSEYGDGYTF; clone size: NA; D gene: NA; V gene: TRBV6-1; J gene: TRBJ1-2
CDR3 DNA: TGTGCCAGTAGTTTTCGGGGAGGGGGCGCAGATCAGCCCCAGCATTTT; CDR3 protein: CASSFRGGGADQPQHF; clone size: NA; D gene: TRBD1; V gene: TRBV19; J gene: TRBJ1-5
CDR3 DNA: TGTGCCAGCAGCTCTGGCGGGAGTACCTACAATGAGCAGTTCTTC; CDR3 protein: CASSSGGSTYNEQFF; clone size: NA; D gene: TRBD2; V gene: TRBV7-3; J gene: TRBJ2-1
CDR3 DNA: TGTGCCAGCAGCTTAGCGGGGCGGGGCCCTACGGCCTACGAGCAGTACTTC; CDR3 protein: CASSLAGRGPTAYEQYF; clone size: few; D gene: NA; V gene: TRBV7-9; J gene: TRBJ2-7
CDR3 DNA: TGTGCCAGCAAGGTAGCGGGGTCAACCTACGAGCAGTACTTC; CDR3 protein: CASKVAGSTYEQYF; clone size: few; D gene: TRBD2; V gene: TRBV12-3/TRBV12-4; J gene: TRBJ2-7
CDR3 DNA: TGTGCCACCAGCAGCCGGGTTGGAAACACCATATATTTT; CDR3 protein: CATSSRVGNTIYF; clone size: NA; D gene: NA; V gene: TRBV15; J gene: TRBJ1-3
CDR3 DNA: TGTGCCAGCAGCTCAACTAGCGGCAGCTCCTACAATGAGCAGTTCTTC; CDR3 protein: CASSSTSGSSYNEQFF; clone size: once; D gene: TRBD2; V gene: TRBV11-3; J gene: TRBJ2-1
CDR3 DNA: TGTGCCAGCAGCCAAAAGGGGGGGGTACAGCCCCAGCATTTT; CDR3 protein: CASSQKGGVQPQHF; clone size: NA; D gene: NA; V gene: TRBV5-6; J gene: TRBJ1-5
CDR3 DNA: TGCGCCAGCAGCTCCGGGCGAGCGGTCACGGAGACCCAGTACTTC; CDR3 protein: CASSSGRAVTETQYF; clone size: NA; D gene: NA; V gene: TRBV5-1; J gene: TRBJ2-5
CDR3 DNA: TGTGCCAGCAGTTACCCAAGGGGGGTTTCCTATAATTCACCCCTCCACTTT; CDR3 protein: CASSYPRGVSYNSPLHF; clone size: NA; D gene: NA; V gene: TRBV6-5; J gene: TRBJ1-6
CDR3 DNA: TGCAGTGCTAAGAAACTAGCGGGACTGATCACCGGGGAGCTGTTTTTT; CDR3 protein: CSAKKLAGLITGELFF; clone size: few; D gene: TRBD2; V gene: TRBV20-1; J gene: TRBJ2-2
CDR3 DNA: TGTGCCAGCAGCTTGGAAGGAGCAGCCGAGCAGTACTTC; CDR3 protein: CASSLEGAAEQYF; clone size: NA; D gene: NA; V gene: TRBV5-4; J gene: TRBJ2-7
CDR3 DNA: TGCGCCAGCAGCCAAGCTACGGGGAAATATGGCTACACCTTC; CDR3 protein: CASSQATGKYGYTF; clone size: few; D gene: NA; V gene: TRBV4-1; J gene: TRBJ1-2
CDR3 DNA: TGCAGTGCTCCGTACACAGATACGCAGTATTTT; CDR3 protein: CSAPYTDTQYF; clone size: NA; D gene: NA; V gene: TRBV20-1; J gene: TRBJ2-3
CDR3 DNA: TGTGCCGGACAGGGGAACACTGAAGCTTTCTTT; CDR3 protein: CAGQGNTEAFF; clone size: NA; D gene: TRBD1; V gene: TRBV6-1; J gene: TRBJ1-1
CDR3 DNA: TGTGCCAGCAGCTTTGGGTGGGCGGAACGGGGGGTTTCCCCCGAGCAGTACTTC; CDR3 protein: CASSFGWAERGVSPEQYF; clone size: NA; D gene: TRBD2; V gene: TRBV7-9; J gene: TRBJ2-7
CDR3 DNA: TGTGCCAGCAGTTACTATCCAGGTTTACGTTTAAATCAGCCCCAGCATTTT; CDR3 protein: CASSYYPGLRLNQPQHF; clone size: NA; D gene: NA; V gene: TRBV6-7; J gene: TRBJ1-5
CDR3 DNA: TGTGCCATCAGTGAACTCGCATCGGATTCACCCCTCCACTTT; CDR3 protein: CAISELASDSPLHF; clone size: NA; D gene: NA; V gene: TRBV10-3; J gene: TRBJ1-6
CDR3 DNA: TGTGCCTGGACAGACCAAGGGTATGGCTACACCTTC; CDR3 protein: CAWTDQGYGYTF; clone size: once; D gene: NA; V gene: TRBV30; J gene: TRBJ1-2
CDR3 DNA: TGTGCCAGCAGCTCCGGGACAGACAACTATGGCTACACCTTC; CDR3 protein: CASSSGTDNYGYTF; clone size: NA; D gene: TRBD1; V gene: TRBV6-1; J gene: TRBJ1-2
CDR3 DNA: TGTGCCAGCAGCCTCGACCCGACGAGGGTTGGTGAGCAGTTCTTC; CDR3 protein: CASSLDPTRVGEQFF; clone size: NA; D gene: NA; V gene: TRBV7-2; J gene: TRBJ2-1
CDR3 DNA: TGCGCCAGCAGCTTGGCCGTGGGGGTAGATACGCAGTATTTT; CDR3 protein: CASSLAVGVDTQYF; clone size: NA; D gene: NA; V gene: TRBV5-1; J gene: TRBJ2-3
CDR3 DNA: TGTGCCAGCAGCTCGACTTGGGATACGCAGTATTTT; CDR3 protein: CASSSTWDTQYF; clone size: once; D gene: NA; V gene: TRBV11-3; J gene: TRBJ2-3
CDR3 DNA: TGTGCCAGCAGTCGACTAGCGGACTACGAGCAGTACTTC; CDR3 protein: CASSRLADYEQYF; clone size: few; D gene: TRBD2; V gene: TRBV6-1; J gene: TRBJ2-7
CDR3 DNA: TGCAGTGCTAGGATGGGGTCCTCCTCTGGAAACACCATATATTTT; CDR3 protein: CSARMGSSSGNTIYF; clone size: NA; D gene: NA; V gene: TRBV20-1; J gene: TRBJ1-3
CDR3 DNA: TGTGCCAGCGCAACCTGGGGGCTCGGGAGCAATCAGCCCCAGCATTTT; CDR3 protein: CASATWGLGSNQPQHF; clone size: NA; D gene: NA; V gene: TRBV19; J gene: TRBJ1-5
CDR3 DNA: TGTGCCAGCAGCCCGAGTAGACTGAGACAGATCAATCAGCCCCAGCATTTT; CDR3 protein: CASSPSRLRQINQPQHF; clone size: few; D gene: NA; V gene: TRBV7-6; J gene: TRBJ1-5
CDR3 DNA: TGTGCCAGCACCCCCCCGGGACTGGGTATCAATGAGCAGTTCTTC; CDR3 protein: CASTPPGLGINEQFF; clone size: NA; D gene: NA; V gene: TRBV6-1; J gene: TRBJ2-1
CDR3 DNA: TGTGCCAGCAGTTACTCTACAGGTAGTCAGCCCCAGCATTTT; CDR3 protein: CASSYSTGSQPQHF; clone size: NA; D gene: NA; V gene: TRBV6-2/TRBV6-3; J gene: TRBJ1-5
CDR3 DNA: TGTGCCAGCAGCACGGGACAGGGAAACACTGAAGCTTTCTTT; CDR3 protein: CASSTGQGNTEAFF; clone size: few; D gene: TRBD1; V gene: TRBV7-6; J gene: TRBJ1-1
CDR3 DNA: TGTGCCATCAGTTACTCCGACCCTCGGTCCTCCTACGAGCAGTACTTC; CDR3 protein: CAISYSDPRSSYEQYF; clone size: NA; D gene: NA; V gene: TRBV10-3; J gene: TRBJ2-7
CDR3 DNA: TGTGCCACCACCTACGGGACAGGGGATTCAATGACTGAAGCTTTCTTT; CDR3 protein: CATTYGTGDSMTEAFF; clone size: few; D gene: TRBD1; V gene: TRBV15; J gene: TRBJ1-1
CDR3 DNA: TGTGCCAGTAGAGGGGGCTACTTTAAGCGGGAGGCGGATACGCAGTATTTT; CDR3 protein: CASRGGYFKREADTQYF; clone size: NA; D gene: TRBD2; V gene: TRBV19; J gene: TRBJ2-3
CDR3 DNA: TGTGCCAGCAGCTACCGTAGGGTGGGCAATGAGCAGTTCTTC; CDR3 protein: CASSYRRVGNEQFF; clone size: NA; D gene: NA; V gene: TRBV11-2; J gene: TRBJ2-1
CDR3 DNA: TGTGCCAGCAGTCGGACAGGGTTTGATGGCTACACCTTC; CDR3 protein: CASSRTGFDGYTF; clone size: large; D gene: TRBD1; V gene: TRBV7-2; J gene: TRBJ1-2
CDR3 DNA: TGTGCCAGCACCCCGATAGCGGGAGGTTTAGAGACCCAGTACTTC; CDR3 protein: CASTPIAGGLETQYF; clone size: NA; D gene: TRBD2; V gene: TRBV9; J gene: TRBJ2-5
CDR3 DNA: TGTGCCAGCAGCCGCACTAGCGGGGTCTACAATGAGCAGTTCTTC; CDR3 protein: CASSRTSGVYNEQFF; clone size: NA; D gene: TRBD2; V gene: TRBV7-6; J gene: TRBJ2-1
CDR3 DNA: TGTGCCAGCAGTCCCCGGTGGGGTAGCAATCAGCCCCAGCATTTT; CDR3 protein: CASSPRWGSNQPQHF; clone size: NA; D gene: NA; V gene: TRBV2; J gene: TRBJ1-5
CDR3 DNA: TGTGCCAGCGCTGCAACAGGGGGGGATCAGCCCCAGCATTTT; CDR3 protein: CASAATGGDQPQHF; clone size: NA; D gene: TRBD1; V gene: TRBV6-1; J gene: TRBJ1-5
CDR3 DNA: TGTGCCAGCAGTTTATTCCAAGCGGGAGTCTACGAGCAGTACTTC; CDR3 protein: CASSLFQAGVYEQYF; clone size: NA; D gene: TRBD2; V gene: TRBV27; J gene: TRBJ2-7
CDR3 DNA: TGTGCCAGCAGTGCGGTGGGTGAGCAGTTCTTC; CDR3 protein: CASSAVGEQFF; clone size: NA; D gene: NA; V gene: TRBV2; J gene: TRBJ2-1
CDR3 DNA: TGTGCCAGCAGCTTAGTTCGAGCGGGCCGCACAGATACGCAGTATTTT; CDR3 protein: CASSLVRAGRTDTQYF; clone size: NA; D gene: NA; V gene: TRBV7-2; J gene: TRBJ2-3
CDR3 DNA: TGCAGTGCTAGATTGGCGTCAGCCGTCGAGCAGTACTTC; CDR3 protein: CSARLASAVEQYF; clone size: NA; D gene: NA; V gene: TRBV20-1; J gene: TRBJ2-7
CDR3 DNA: TGTGCCAGCAGCCAATCTCCCGGGACAAGCTATGGCTACACCTTC; CDR3 protein: CASSQSPGTSYGYTF; clone size: NA; D gene: NA; V gene: TRBV7-2; J gene: TRBJ1-2
CDR3 DNA: TGTGCTAGTGCCCTTTCGGGGAGGGCTAACTATGGCTACACCTTC; CDR3 protein: CASALSGRANYGYTF; clone size: NA; D gene: NA; V gene: TRBV12-5; J gene: TRBJ1-2
CDR3 DNA: TGCAGTGCTAGCAGAACTAGCGCCACCGGGGAGCTGTTTTTT; CDR3 protein: CSASRTSATGELFF; clone size: NA; D gene: TRBD2; V gene: TRBV20-1; J gene: TRBJ2-2
CDR3 DNA: TGTGCCAGCAGCTTCACAAGACAGGGGGGCTACGAGCAGTACTTC; CDR3 protein: CASSFTRQGGYEQYF; clone size: few; D gene: TRBD1; V gene: TRBV7-9; J gene: TRBJ2-7
CDR3 DNA: TGTGCCAGCAGCCCGACTAGCGGGAGGGGGAATGAGCAGTTCTTC; CDR3 protein: CASSPTSGRGNEQFF; clone size: NA; D gene: TRBD2; V gene: TRBV7-3; J gene: TRBJ2-1
CDR3 DNA: TGTGCCAGCAGGTACGGTGGGTATGACACTGAAGCTTTCTTT; CDR3 protein: CASRYGGYDTEAFF; clone size: once; D gene: NA; V gene: TRBV6-5; J gene: TRBJ1-1
CDR3 DNA: TGTGCCACCAGTGATTTGGTGGGACTAAGGGAGGGCCGTGCTACCGGGGAGCTGTTTTTT; CDR3 protein: CATSDLVGLREGRATGELFF; clone size: NA; D gene: TRBD2; V gene: TRBV24-1; J gene: TRBJ2-2
CDR3 DNA: TGTGCCAGCAGCTTAGAGTACTGGCAGGACTACGAGCAGTACTTC; CDR3 protein: CASSLEYWQDYEQYF; clone size: few; D gene: NA; V gene: TRBV7-2; J gene: TRBJ2-7